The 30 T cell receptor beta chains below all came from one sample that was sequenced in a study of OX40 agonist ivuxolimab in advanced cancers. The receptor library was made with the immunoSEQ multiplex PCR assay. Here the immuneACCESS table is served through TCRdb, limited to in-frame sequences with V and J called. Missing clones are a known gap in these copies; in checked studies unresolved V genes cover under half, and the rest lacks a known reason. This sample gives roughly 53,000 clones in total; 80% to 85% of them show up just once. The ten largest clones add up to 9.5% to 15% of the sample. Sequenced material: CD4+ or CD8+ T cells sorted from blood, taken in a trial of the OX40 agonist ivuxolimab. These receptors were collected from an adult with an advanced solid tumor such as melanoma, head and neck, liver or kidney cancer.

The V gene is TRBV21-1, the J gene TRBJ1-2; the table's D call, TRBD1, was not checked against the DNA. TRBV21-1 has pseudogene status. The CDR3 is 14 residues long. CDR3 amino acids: CASSTQDRVHGYTF. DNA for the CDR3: TGTGCCAGCAGCACTCAAGACAGGGTCCATGGCTACACCTTC.

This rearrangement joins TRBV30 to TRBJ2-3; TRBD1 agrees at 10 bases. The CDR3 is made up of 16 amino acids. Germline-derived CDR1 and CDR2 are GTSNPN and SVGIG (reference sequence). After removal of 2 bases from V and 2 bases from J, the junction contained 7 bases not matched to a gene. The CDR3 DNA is TGTGCCTGGAGTACCGGGACAGGGGCGACCACAGATACGCAGTATTTT. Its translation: CAWSTGTGATTDTQYF.

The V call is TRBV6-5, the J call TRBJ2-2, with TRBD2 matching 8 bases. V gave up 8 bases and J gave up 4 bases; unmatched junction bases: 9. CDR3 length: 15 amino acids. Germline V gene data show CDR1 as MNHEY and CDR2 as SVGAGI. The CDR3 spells CASRGAGVFTGELFF. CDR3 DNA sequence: TGTGCCAGCCGCGGAGCGGGAGTATTCACCGGGGAGCTGTTTTTT.

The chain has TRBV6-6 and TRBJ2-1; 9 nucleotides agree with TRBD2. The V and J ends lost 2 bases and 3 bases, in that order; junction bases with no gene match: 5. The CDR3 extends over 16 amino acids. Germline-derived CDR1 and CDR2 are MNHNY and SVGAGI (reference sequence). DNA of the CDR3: TGTGCCAGCAGTTACCCCCCTAGCGGGATCTACAATGAGCAGTTCTTC. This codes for CASSYPPSGIYNEQFF.

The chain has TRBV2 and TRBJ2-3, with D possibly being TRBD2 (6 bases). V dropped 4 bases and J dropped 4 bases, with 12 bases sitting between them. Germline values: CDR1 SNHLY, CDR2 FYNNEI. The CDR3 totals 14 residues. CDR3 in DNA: TGTGCCAGCAGTGGCCGGATAGCGGCAGATACGCAGTATTTT. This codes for CASSGRIAADTQYF.

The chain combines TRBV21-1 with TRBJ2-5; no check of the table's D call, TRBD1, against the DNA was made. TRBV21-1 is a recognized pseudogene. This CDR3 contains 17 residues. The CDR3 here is CASSVTRRGPLQETQYF. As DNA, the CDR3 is TGTGCCAGCAGCGTTACCCGGAGGGGGCCCCTCCAAGAGACCCAGTACTTC.

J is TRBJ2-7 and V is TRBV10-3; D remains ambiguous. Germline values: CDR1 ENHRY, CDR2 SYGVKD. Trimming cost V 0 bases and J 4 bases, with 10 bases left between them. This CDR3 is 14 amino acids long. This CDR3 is CAISESGEAYEQYV. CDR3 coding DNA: TGTGCCATCAGTGAGTCTGGGGAAGCATACGAGCAGTACGTC.

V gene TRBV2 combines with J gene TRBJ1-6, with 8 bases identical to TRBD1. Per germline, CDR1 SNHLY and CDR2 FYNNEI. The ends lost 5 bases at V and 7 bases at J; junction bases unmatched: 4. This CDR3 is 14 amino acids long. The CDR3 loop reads CASSKDRVNSPLHF. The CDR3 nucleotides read TGTGCCAGCAGTAAGGACAGGGTGAATTCACCCCTCCACTTT.

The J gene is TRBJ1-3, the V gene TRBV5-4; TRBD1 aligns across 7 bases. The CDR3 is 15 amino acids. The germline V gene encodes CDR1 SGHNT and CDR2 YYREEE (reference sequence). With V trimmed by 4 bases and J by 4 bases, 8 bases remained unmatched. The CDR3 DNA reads TGTGCCAGCAGCATAAGGGGGCCTCAAGGAAACACCATATATTTT. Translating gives CASSIRGPQGNTIYF.

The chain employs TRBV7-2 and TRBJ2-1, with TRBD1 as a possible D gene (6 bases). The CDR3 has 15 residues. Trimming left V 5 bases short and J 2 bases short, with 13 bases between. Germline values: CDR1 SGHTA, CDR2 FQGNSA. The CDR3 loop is CASSQVGGAYNEQFF. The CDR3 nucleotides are TGTGCCAGCAGCCAAGTAGGGGGAGCCTACAATGAGCAGTTCTTC.

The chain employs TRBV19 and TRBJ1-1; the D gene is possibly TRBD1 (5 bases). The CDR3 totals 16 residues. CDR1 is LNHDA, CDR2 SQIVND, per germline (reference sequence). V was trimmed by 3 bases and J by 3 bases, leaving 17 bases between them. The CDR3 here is CASSIYSGRKDTEAFF. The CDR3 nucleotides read TGTGCCAGTAGTATCTACTCAGGGAGGAAGGACACTGAAGCTTTCTTT.

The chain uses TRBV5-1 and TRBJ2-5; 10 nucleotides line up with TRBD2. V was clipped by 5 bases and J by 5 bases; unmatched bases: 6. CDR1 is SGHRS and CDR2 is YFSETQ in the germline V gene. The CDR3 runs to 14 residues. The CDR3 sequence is CASSSGGNAETQYF. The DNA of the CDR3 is TGCGCCAGCAGTAGCGGGGGGAACGCGGAGACCCAGTACTTC.

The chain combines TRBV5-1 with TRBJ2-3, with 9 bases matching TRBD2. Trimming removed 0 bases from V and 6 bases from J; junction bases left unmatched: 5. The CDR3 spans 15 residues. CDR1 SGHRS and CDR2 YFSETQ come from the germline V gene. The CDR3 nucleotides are TGCGCCAGCAGCTTGGAGTCTAGCGGGACTGATACGCAGTATTTT. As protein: CASSLESSGTDTQYF.

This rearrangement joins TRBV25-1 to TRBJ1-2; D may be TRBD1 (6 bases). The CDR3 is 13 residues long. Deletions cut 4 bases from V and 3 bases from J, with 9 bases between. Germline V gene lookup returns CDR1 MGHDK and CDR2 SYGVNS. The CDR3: CASSGTGYYGYTF. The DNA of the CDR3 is TGTGCCAGCAGTGGAACAGGGTACTATGGCTACACCTTC.

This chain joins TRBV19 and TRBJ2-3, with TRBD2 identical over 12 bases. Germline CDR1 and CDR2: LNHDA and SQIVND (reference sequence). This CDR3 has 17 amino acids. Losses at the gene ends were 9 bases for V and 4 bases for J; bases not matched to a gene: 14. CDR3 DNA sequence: TGTGCCAGCGGGAGACTAGCGGGAGTGGGGTACGCAGATACGCAGTATTTT. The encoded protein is CASGRLAGVGYADTQYF.

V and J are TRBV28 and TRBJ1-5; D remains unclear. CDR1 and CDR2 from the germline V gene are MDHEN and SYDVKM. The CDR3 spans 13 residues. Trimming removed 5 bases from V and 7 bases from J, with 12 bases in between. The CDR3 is CASSVGGYQPQHF. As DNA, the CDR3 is TGTGCCAGCAGTGTGGGAGGGTACCAGCCCCAGCATTTT.

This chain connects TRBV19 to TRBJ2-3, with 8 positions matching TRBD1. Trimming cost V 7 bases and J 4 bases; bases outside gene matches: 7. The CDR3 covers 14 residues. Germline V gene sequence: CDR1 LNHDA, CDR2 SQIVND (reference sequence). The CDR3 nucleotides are TGTGCCAGTAATGGACAGGGAGGCGCAGATACGCAGTATTTT. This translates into CASNGQGGADTQYF.

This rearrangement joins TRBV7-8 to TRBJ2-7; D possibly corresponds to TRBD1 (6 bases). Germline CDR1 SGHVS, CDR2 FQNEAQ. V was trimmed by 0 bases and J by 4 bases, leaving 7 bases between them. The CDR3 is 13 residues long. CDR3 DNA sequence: TGTGCCAGCAGCTTAGCACAGGGATACGAGCAGTACGTC. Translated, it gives CASSLAQGYEQYV.

CDR3 amino acids: CASSWEGGRYEQYF. DNA of the CDR3: TGTGCCAGCAGCTGGGAGGGGGGGAGGTACGAGCAGTACTTC. This sequence joins TRBV5-6 and TRBJ2-7, with a possible D match to TRBD2 (7 bases). Trimming left V 3 bases short and J 4 bases short, with 14 bases between. Germline CDR1 is SGHDT and CDR2 is YYEEEE. CDR3 length: 14 amino acids.

As DNA, the CDR3 is TGTGCCAGCAGCGTAGGTCTAGCGGGAGGTTTTAGGGAGACCCAGTACTTC. Translating it yields CASSVGLAGGFRETQYF. V is TRBV9 and J is TRBJ2-5; 11 nucleotides line up with TRBD2. This CDR3 comprises 17 residues. V was clipped by 0 bases and J by 5 bases; unmatched bases: 9. Germline CDR1 reads SGDLS; CDR2 reads YYNGEE.

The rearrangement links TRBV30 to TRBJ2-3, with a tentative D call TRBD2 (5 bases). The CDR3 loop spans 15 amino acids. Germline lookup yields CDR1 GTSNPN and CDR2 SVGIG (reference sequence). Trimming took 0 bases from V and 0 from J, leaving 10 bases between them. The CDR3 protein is CAWSVPGDSTDTQYF. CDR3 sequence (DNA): TGTGCCTGGAGTGTACCCGGGGATAGCACAGATACGCAGTATTTT.

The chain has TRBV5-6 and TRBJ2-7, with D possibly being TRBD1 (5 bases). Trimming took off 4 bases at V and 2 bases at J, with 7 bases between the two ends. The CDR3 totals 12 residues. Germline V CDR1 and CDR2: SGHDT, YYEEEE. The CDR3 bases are TGTGCCAGCAGCCAGGACACCTACGAGCAGTACTTC. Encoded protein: CASSQDTYEQYF.

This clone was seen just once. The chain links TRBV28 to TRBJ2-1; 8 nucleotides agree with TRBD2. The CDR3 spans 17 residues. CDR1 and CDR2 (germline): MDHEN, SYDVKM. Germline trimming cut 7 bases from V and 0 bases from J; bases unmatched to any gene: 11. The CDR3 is CASIDRAGVPSYNEQFF. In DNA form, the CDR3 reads TGTGCCAGCATCGACAGAGCGGGAGTCCCCTCCTACAATGAGCAGTTCTTC. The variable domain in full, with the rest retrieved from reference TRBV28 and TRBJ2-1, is DVKVTQSSRYLVKRTGEKVFLECVQDMDHENMFWYRQDPGLGLRLIYFSYDVKMKEKGDIPEGYSVSREKKERFSLILESASTNQTSMYLCASIDRAGVPSYNEQFFGPGTRLTVL.

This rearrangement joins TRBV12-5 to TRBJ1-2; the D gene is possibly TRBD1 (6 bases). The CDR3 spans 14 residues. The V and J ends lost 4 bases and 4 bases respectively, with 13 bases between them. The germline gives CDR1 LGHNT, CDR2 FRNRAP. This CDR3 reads CASGSGALSYGYTF. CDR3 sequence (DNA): TGTGCTAGTGGTTCAGGGGCCTTAAGCTATGGCTACACCTTC.

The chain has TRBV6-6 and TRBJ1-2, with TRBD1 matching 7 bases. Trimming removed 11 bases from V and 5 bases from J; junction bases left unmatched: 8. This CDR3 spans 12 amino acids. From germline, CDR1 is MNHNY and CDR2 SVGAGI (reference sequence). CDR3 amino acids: CAAVTGSYGYTF. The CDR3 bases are TGTGCCGCCGTGACAGGGAGTTATGGCTACACCTTC.

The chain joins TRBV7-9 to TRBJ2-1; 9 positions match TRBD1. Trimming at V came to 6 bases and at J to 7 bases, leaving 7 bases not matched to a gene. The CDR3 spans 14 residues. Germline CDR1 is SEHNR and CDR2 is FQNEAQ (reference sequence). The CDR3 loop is CASRSRDRANEQFF. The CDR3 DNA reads TGTGCCAGCAGGAGCCGGGACAGGGCAAATGAGCAGTTCTTC.

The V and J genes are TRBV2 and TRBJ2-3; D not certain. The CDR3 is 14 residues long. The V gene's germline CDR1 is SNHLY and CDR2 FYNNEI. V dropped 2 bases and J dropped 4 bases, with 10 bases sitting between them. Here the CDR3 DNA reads TGTGCCAGCAGTGAACCGAGATTAGCAGATACGCAGTATTTT. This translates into CASSEPRLADTQYF.

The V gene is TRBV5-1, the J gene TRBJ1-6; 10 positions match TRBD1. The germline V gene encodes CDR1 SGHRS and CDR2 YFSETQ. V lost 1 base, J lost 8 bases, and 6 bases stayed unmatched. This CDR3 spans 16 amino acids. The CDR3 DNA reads TGCGCCAGCAGCTTGAAGGGGGACAGGGGTTATTCACCCCTCCACTTT. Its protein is CASSLKGDRGYSPLHF.

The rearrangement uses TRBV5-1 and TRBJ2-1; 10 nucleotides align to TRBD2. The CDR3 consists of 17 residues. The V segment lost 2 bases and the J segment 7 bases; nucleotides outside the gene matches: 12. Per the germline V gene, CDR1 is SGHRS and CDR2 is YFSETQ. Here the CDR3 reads CASSFGTSGDPWNEQFF. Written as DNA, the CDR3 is TGCGCCAGCAGCTTTGGCACTAGCGGGGACCCGTGGAATGAGCAGTTCTTC.

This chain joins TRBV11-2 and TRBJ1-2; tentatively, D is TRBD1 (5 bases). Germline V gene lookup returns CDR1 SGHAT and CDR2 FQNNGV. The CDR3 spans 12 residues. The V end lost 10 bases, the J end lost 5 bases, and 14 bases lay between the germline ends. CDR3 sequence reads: CATVSEGYGYTF. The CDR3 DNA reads TGTGCCACCGTCTCAGAGGGGTATGGCTACACCTTC.